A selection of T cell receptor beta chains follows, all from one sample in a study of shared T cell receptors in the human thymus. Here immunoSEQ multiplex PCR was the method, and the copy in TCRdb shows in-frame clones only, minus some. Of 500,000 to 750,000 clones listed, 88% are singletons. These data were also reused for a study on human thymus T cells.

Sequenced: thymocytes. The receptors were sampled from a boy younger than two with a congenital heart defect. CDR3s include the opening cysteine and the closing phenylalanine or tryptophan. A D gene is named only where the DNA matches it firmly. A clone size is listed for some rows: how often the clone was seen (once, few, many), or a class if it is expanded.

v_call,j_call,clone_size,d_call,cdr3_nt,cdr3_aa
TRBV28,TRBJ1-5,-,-,TGTGCCAGCAGCCGGTTCGGTCTTAGCAATCAGCCCCAGCATTTT,CASSRFGLSNQPQHF
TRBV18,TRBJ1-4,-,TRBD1,TGTGCCAGCTCACCAGGGACAGGGAATGAAAAACTGTTTTTT,CASSPGTGNEKLFF
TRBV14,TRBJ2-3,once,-,TGTGCCAGCAGCCAAGATCAACGCGTATGCACAGATACGCAGTATTTT,CASSQDQRVCTDTQYF
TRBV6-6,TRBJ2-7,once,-,TGTGCCAGCAGTTACCAGGGACTGTACGAGCAGTACTTC,CASSYQGLYEQYF
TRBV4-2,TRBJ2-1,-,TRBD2,TGTGCCAGCAGCCAAGAACGGCAGGGACTAGCGGGGGCCTTGGGTGAGCAGTTCTTC,CASSQERQGLAGALGEQFF
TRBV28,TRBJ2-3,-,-,TGTGCCAGCAGTTTTGAGGCGGCTAGCACAGATACGCAGTATTTT,CASSFEAASTDTQYF
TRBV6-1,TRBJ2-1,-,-,TGTGCCAGCAGCCAGAATCAGTTCTTC,CASSQNQFF
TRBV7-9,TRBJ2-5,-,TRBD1,TGTGCCAGCAGCCCATCCGGGGACAGGTACAGCGGAGAGACCCAGTACTTC,CASSPSGDRYSGETQYF
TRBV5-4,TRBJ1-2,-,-,TGTGCCAGCAGCTTGGCGGCCCCCGGGACATCGCCACGGGTTGGCTACACCTTC,CASSLAAPGTSPRVGYTF
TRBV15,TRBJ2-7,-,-,TGTGCCACCAGCCGCGGGACGGACGAGCAGTACTTC,CATSRGTDEQYF
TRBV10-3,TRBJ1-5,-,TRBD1,TGTGCCATCAGTGAGTCGAAGGCAGGGGGATGGCAGCCCCAGCATTTT,CAISESKAGGWQPQHF
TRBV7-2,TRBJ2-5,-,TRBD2,TGTGCCAGCAGCCGAACGGGACTAGCAGAAGAGACCCAGTACTTC,CASSRTGLAEETQYF
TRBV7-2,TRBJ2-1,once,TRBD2,TGTGCCAGCAGCCTACTCCCCGGGACTAGAGGGGCGAGGGAGCAGTTCTTC,CASSLLPGTRGAREQFF
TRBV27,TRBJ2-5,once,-,TGTGCCAGCAGTTTTTCAGGGCGGCAAGAGACCCAGTACTTC,CASSFSGRQETQYF
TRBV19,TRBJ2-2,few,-,TGTGCCAGTAGTGGGTGGCGGGATGAGGTCGGGGAGCTGTTTTTT,CASSGWRDEVGELFF
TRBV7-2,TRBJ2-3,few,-,TGTGCCAGCAGCTTAGAGACTGTAAACACAGATACGCAGTATTTT,CASSLETVNTDTQYF
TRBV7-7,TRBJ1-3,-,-,TGTGCCAGCAGCTCTACCTTGGGGGCCGGAAACACCATATATTTT,CASSSTLGAGNTIYF
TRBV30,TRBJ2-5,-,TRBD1,TGTGCCTGGAGTGTACAAGCGGGACAGGGGAGGATAAGGGTGGTAGAGACCCAGTACTTC,CAWSVQAGQGRIRVVETQYF
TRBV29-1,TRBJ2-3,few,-,TGCAGCGTAGAGAGTAACAGGGGCCGACTAGCGCGGGACAAGAGGGTGCAGTATTTT,CSVESNRGRLARDKRVQYF
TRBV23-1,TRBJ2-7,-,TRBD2,TGCGCCACCCCTAGACGGGAGGGATTGGAGCAGTACTTC,CATPRREGLEQYF
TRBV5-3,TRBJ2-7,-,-,TGTGCCAGAAGCACCACAGGGCTTCCCTACGAGCAGTACTTC,CARSTTGLPYEQYF
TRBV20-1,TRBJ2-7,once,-,TGCAGTGCTAGAGACCTGGACGGGAGAGCCTTC,CSARDLDGRAF
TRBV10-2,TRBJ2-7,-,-,TGCGCCAGCAGTGAGAATCCCCTAGCGAAACCTCACTACGAGCAGTACTTC,CASSENPLAKPHYEQYF
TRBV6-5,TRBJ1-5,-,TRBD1,TGTGCCAGCAGTCTTACAGGGGTCGGTCAGCCCCAGCATTTT,CASSLTGVGQPQHF
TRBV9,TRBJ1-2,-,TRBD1,TGTGCCAGCAGGGGACAGGGGGCTAATGGCTACACCTTC,CASRGQGANGYTF
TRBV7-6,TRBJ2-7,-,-,TGTGCCAGCAGCTTAGGGGCGGGGCAGAGCTCCTACGAGCAGTACTTC,CASSLGAGQSSYEQYF
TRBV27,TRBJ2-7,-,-,TGTGCCAGCAGTTTATCGGGGCTGACGTCCTACGAGCAGTACTTC,CASSLSGLTSYEQYF
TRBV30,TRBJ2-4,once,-,TGTGCCTGGGGAGGCCCGGGGAGAACCAAAAACATTCAGTACTTC,CAWGGPGRTKNIQYF
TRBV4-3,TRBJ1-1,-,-,TGCGCCAGCAGCCAGATCGACAGTATGTCTGAAGCTTTCTTT,CASSQIDSMSEAFF
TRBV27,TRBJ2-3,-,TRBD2,TGTGCCAGCAGTTTAACTAGCGGGACCAACCCCTCGGATACGCAGTATTTT,CASSLTSGTNPSDTQYF
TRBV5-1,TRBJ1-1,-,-,TGCGCCAGCACCCCCCTCCCCGGGACACCGAACACTGAAGCTTTCTTT,CASTPLPGTPNTEAFF
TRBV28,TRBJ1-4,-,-,TGTGCCAGGAAGTCGCGGGAAAAACTGTTTTTT,CARKSREKLFF
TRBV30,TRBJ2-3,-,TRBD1,TGTGCCTGGAGTGTCGGGACAGGGGGTCCCACTTTT,CAWSVGTGGPTF
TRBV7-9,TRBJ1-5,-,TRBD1,TGTGCCGGCGCCGGGACAGGAGGGTCGCCCCAGCATTTT,CAGAGTGGSPQHF
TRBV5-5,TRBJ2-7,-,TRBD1,TGTGCCAGCAGCTTGGCGTACAGGGGATACGAGCAGTACTTC,CASSLAYRGYEQYF
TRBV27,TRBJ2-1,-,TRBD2,TGTGCCAGCAGTTCCAACTACCGGGACACCGGACTAGCGTGTTTTAATGAGCAGTTCTTC,CASSSNYRDTGLACFNEQFF
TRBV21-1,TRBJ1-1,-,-,TGTGCCAGCAGCAAGGGGCCATACAACACTGAAGCTTTCTTT,CASSKGPYNTEAFF
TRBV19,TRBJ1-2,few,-,TGTGCCAGTAGTATTCTCCCCTATGGCTACACCTTC,CASSILPYGYTF
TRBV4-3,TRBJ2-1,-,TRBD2,TGCGCCAGCAGCCAAGAAGTGAGCGGGAGTGCAAATGAGCAGTTCTTC,CASSQEVSGSANEQFF
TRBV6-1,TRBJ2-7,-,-,TGTGCCAGCAGTGACTCCGGGAGCTCCTACGAGCAGTACTTC,CASSDSGSSYEQYF
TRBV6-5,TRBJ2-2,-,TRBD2,TGTGCCAGCAGTTCCGGACTAGCCTATTACACCGGGGAGCTGTTTTTT,CASSSGLAYYTGELFF
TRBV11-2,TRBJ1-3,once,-,TGTGCCAGCAGCCCCGGGGGGTCGGCTGGAAACACCATATATTTT,CASSPGGSAGNTIYF
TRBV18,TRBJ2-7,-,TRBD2,TGTGCCAGCTCACCAGGGTCCGGGACTAGCGGGAGGAAGGCCTACGAGCAGTACTTC,CASSPGSGTSGRKAYEQYF
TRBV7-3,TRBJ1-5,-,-,TGTGCCAGCAGCTCACCCAACCGGGTTGGACAGCCCCAGCATTTT,CASSSPNRVGQPQHF
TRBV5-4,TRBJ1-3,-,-,TGTGCCAGCAGCCGCCACCCCAACGAGAGCCAAGACTCTGGAAACACCATATATTTT,CASSRHPNESQDSGNTIYF
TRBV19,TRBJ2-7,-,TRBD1,TGTTCCAGCCCCTCCGGACAGGGGATCTACGAGCAGTACTTC,CSSPSGQGIYEQYF
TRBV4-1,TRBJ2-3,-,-,TGCGCCAGCAGCCAAGACTCCACAGATACGCAGTATTTT,CASSQDSTDTQYF
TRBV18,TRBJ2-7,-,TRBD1,TGTGCCAGCTCACCACCGGGACAGGGGGACGAGCAGTACTTC,CASSPPGQGDEQYF
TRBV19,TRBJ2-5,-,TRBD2,TGTGCCAGTTCCGCCGATTGGGGGGGAGTTCTCGCGGAGACCCAGTACTTC,CASSADWGGVLAETQYF
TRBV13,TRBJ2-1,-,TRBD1,TGTGCCAGCAGCTTAGGCCTATGGACAGGGGGCGATCCCAACTACAATGAGCAGTTCTTC,CASSLGLWTGGDPNYNEQFF
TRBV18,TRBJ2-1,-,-,TGTGCCAGCTCACTCCTAGGTCTAGCCGAATTCTACAATGAGCAGTTCTTC,CASSLLGLAEFYNEQFF
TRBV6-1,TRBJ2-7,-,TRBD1,TGTGCCAGCAGTGTACGGACAGGGTTCTACGAGCAGTACTTC,CASSVRTGFYEQYF